This T cell receptor beta chain was identified in a study of T cells of healthy individuals. TCRdb re-derived calls from the 5' RACE reads in MiXCR, one entry per CDR3 protein. The table lists approximately 100,000 distinct CDR3 sequences, approximately 18% of them singletons, with over 5% in the top ten. In its sample, this clonotype was seen many times. The source is a human donor in good health.

CDR3 bases: TGCAGTGCTAGGTCTCTAGCGGGCACAGATACGCAGTATTTT. Encoded protein: CSARSLAGTDTQYF. This sequence joins TRBV20-1 and TRBJ2-3; 7 bases are shared with TRBD2. The CDR3 has 14 amino acids. Germline assignment: CDR1 DFQATT and CDR2 SNEGSKA (reference sequence). V gave up 3 bases and J gave up 1 base; unmatched junction bases: 4.